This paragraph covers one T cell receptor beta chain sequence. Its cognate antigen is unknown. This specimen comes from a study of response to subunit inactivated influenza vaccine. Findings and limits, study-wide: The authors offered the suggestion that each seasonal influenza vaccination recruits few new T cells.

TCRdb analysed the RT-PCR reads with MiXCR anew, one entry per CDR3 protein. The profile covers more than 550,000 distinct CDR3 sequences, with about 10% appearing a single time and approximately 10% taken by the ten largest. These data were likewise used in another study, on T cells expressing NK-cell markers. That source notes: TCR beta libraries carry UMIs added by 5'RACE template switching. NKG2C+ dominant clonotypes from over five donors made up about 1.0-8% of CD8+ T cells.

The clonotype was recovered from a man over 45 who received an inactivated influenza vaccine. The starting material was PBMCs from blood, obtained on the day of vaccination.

CDR3 sequence: CSAPLDSKTEQFF. For the CDR3, the DNA is TGCAGTGCCCCATTGGACAGCAAGACAGAGCAGTTCTTC. The rearrangement links TRBV20-1 to TRBJ2-1; weak D call: TRBD1 (6 bases). The V end lost 6 bases, the J end lost 10 bases, and 19 bases lay between the germline ends. Germline V CDR1 and CDR2: DFQATT, SNEGSKA (reference sequence). CDR3 length equals 13 residues.